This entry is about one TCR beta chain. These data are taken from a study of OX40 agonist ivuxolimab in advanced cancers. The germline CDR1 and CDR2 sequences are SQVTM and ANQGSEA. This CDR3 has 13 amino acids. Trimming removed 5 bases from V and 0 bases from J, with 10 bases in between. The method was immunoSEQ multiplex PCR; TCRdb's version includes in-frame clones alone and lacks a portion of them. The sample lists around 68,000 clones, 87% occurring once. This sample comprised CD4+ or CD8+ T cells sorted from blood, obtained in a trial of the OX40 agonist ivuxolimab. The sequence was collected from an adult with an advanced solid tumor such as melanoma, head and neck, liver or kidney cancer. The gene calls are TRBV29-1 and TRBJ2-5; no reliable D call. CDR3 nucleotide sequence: TGCAGCGTTCCCGGTCCGTACCAAGAGACCCAGTACTTC. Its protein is CSVPGPYQETQYF.